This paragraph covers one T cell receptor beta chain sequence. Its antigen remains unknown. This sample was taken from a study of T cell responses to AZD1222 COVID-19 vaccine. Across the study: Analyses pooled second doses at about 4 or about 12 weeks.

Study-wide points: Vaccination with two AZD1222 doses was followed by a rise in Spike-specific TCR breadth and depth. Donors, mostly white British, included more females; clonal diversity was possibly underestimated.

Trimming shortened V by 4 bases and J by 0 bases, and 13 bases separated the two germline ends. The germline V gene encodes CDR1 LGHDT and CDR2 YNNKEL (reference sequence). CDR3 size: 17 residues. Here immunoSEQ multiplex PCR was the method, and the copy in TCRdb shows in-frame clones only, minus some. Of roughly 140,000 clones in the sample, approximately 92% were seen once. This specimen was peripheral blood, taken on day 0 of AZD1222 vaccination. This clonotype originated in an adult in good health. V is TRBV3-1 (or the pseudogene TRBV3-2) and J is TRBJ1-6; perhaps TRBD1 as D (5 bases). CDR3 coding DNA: TGTGCCAGCAGCCCTAATTCAGGGAACTCCTATAATTCACCCCTCCACTTT. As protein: CASSPNSGNSYNSPLHF.